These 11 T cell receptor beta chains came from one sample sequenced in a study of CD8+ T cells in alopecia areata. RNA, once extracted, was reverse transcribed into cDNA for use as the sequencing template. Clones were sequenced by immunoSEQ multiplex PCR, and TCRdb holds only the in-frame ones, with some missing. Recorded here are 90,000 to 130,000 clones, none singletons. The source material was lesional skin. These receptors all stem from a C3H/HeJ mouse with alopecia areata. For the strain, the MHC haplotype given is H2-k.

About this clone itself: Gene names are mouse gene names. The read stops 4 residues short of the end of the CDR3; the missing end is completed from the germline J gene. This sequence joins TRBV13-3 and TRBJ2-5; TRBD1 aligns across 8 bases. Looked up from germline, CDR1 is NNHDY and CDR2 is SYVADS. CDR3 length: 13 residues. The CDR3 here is CASRAGTGDTQYF. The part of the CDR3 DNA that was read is TGTGCCAGCAGAGCCGGGACAGGAGAC.

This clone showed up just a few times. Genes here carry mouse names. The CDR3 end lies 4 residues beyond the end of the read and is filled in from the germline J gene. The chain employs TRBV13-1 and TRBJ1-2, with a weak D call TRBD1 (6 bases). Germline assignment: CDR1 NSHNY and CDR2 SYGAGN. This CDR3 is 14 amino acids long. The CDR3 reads CASSAPGEGSDYTF. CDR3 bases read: TGTGCCAGCAGTGCTCCAGGGGAAGGGTCC.

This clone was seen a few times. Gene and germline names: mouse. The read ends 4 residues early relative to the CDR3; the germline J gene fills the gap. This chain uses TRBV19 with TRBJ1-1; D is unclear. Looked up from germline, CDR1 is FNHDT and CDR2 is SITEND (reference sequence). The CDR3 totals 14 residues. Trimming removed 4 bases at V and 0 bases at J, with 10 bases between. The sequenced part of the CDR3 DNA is TGTGCCAGCAGTCCACCGAGACAGAACACA. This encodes CASSPPRQNT. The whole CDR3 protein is CASSPPRQNTEVFF.

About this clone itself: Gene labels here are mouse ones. CDR3 in amino acids: CASATISNERLFF. CDR3 bases read: TGTGCCAGCGCGACAATTTCCAACGAA. The chain joins TRBV19 to TRBJ1-4; the D is unclear. The CDR3 end falls 4 residues outside the read, so it is completed with the germline J gene. V lost 7 bases and J 0 bases, leaving 7 bases between the germline ends. The CDR3 contains 13 residues. Per germline, CDR1 FNHDT and CDR2 SITEND (reference sequence).

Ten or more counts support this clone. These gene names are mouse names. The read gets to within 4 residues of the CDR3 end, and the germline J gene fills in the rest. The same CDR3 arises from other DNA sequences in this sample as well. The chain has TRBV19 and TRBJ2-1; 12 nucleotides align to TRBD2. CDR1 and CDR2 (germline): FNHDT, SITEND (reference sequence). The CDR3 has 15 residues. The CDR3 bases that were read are TGTGCCAGCAGTCCGACTGGGGGGGCGGGAGCT. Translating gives CASSPTGGAGA. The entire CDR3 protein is CASSPTGGAGAEQFF.

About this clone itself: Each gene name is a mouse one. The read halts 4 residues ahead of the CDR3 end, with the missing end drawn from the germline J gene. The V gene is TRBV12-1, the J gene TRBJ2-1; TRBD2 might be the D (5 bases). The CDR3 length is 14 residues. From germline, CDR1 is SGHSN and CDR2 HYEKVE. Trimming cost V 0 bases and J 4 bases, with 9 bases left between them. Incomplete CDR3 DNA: TGTGCCAGCTCTCTCTTGGGGAGGTATGCT. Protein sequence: CASSLLGRYA. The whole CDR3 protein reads CASSLLGRYAEQFF.

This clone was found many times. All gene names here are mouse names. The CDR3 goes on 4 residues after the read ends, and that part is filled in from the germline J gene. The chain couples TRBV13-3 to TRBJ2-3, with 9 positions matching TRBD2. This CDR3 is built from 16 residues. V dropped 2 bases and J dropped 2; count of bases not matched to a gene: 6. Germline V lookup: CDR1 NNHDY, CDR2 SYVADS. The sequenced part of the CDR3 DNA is TGTGCCAGCAGTGAACTGGGGGGAGCTGATGCAGAA. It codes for CASSELGGADAE. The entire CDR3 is CASSELGGADAETLYF.

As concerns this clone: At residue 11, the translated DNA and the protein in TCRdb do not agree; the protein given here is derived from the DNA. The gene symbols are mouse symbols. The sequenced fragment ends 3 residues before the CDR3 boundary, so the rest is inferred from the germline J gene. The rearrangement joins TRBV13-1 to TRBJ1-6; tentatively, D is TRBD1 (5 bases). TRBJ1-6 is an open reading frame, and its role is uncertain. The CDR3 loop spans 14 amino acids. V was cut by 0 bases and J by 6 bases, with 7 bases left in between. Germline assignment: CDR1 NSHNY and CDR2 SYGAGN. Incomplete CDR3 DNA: TGTGCCAGCAGTGATGGCAGGGCTAATTCGCCC. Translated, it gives CASSDGRANSP. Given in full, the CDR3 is CASSDGRANSPLYF.

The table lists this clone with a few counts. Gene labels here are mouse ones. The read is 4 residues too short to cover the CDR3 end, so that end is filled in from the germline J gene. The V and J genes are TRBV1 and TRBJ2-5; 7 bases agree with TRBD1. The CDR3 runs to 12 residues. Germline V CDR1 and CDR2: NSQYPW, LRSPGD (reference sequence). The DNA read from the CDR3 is TGCACCTGCAGCAGGGGGTGGGAC. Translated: CTCSRGWD. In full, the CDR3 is CTCSRGWDTQYF. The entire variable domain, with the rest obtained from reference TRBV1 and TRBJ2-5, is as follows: VTLLEQNPRWRLVPRGQAVNLRCILKNSQYPWMSWYQQDLQKQLQWLFTLRSPGDKEVKSLPGADYLATRVTDTELRLQVANMSQGRTLYCTCSRGWDTQYFGPGTRLLVL.

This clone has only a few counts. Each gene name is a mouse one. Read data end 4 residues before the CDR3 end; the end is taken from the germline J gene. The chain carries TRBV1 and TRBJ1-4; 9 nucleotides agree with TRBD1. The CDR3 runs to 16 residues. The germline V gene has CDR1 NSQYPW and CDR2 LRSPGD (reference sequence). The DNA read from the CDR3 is TGCACCTGCAGTGCAGATCAGGACAGGGGTGGCGAA. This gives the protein CTCSADQDRGGE. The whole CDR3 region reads CTCSADQDRGGERLFF.

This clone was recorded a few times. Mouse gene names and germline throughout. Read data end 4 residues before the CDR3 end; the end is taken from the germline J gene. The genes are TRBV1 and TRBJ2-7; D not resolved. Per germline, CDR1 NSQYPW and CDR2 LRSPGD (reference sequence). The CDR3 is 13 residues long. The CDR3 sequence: CTCSAEQNYEQYF. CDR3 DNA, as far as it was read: TGCACCTGCAGTGCAGAACAGAATTAT.